The rows below give T cell receptor beta chains drawn from one sample of a study of regulatory T cells in long-lasting Graves disease. TCRdb processed the multiplex PCR reads anew with MiXCR; each CDR3 protein has one entry. The sample includes fewer than 550,000 distinct CDR3 sequences, 16% of them seen just once. The data also belong to a second study, concerning T cells in Graves' hyperthyroidism and ophthalmopathy.

Sequences were derived from peripheral blood mononuclear cells (PBMCs), sampled at new diagnosis, from a patient treated with antithyroid drugs. The origin of the receptors is a woman between 18 and 29 years old with Graves disease. CDR3s include the opening cysteine and the closing phenylalanine or tryptophan. Each record gives: D gene, clone size, J gene, CDR3 length, V gene, CDR3 protein, CDR3 DNA. D genes are given only for firm matches. A row's size may be missing; if present it is once, few, many or a size class.

D gene: -
clone size: -
J gene: TRBJ2-2
CDR3 length: 17
V gene: TRBV14
CDR3 protein: CASSQVARLTNTGELFF
CDR3 DNA: TGTGCCAGCAGCCAAGTAGCGCGACTAACCAACACCGGGGAGCTGTTTTTT

D gene: TRBD2
clone size: few
J gene: TRBJ2-7
CDR3 length: 15
V gene: TRBV20-1
CDR3 protein: CSASSASGVSYEQYF
CDR3 DNA: TGCAGTGCTAGTAGTGCTAGCGGGGTGTCCTACGAGCAGTACTTC

D gene: -
clone size: few
J gene: TRBJ2-3
CDR3 length: 15
V gene: TRBV27
CDR3 protein: CASSLVGAITDTQYF
CDR3 DNA: TGTGCCAGCAGTTTGGTAGGGGCTATCACAGATACGCAGTATTTT

D gene: TRBD2
clone size: few
J gene: TRBJ2-3
CDR3 length: 16
V gene: TRBV20-1
CDR3 protein: CRAIPGLAGTSDTQYF
CDR3 DNA: TGCCGAGCCATTCCTGGGCTAGCGGGCACATCAGATACGCAGTATTTT

D gene: -
clone size: many
J gene: TRBJ2-6
CDR3 length: 15
V gene: TRBV6-5
CDR3 protein: CASSFRVSGANVLTF
CDR3 DNA: TGTGCCAGCAGTTTCAGGGTATCTGGGGCCAACGTCCTGACTTTC

D gene: -
clone size: many
J gene: TRBJ1-1
CDR3 length: 13
V gene: TRBV10-1
CDR3 protein: CASSVHPETEAFF
CDR3 DNA: TGCGCCAGCAGTGTTCACCCCGAAACTGAAGCTTTCTTT

D gene: TRBD2
clone size: -
J gene: TRBJ2-5
CDR3 length: 15
V gene: TRBV11-2
CDR3 protein: CASSTFGAGEETQYF
CDR3 DNA: TGTGCCAGCAGCACCTTTGGAGCGGGAGAAGAGACCCAGTACTTC

D gene: -
clone size: many
J gene: TRBJ2-1
CDR3 length: 15
V gene: TRBV3-1
CDR3 protein: CASSQASILLNEQFF
CDR3 DNA: TGTGCCAGCAGCCAAGCCTCGATTCTTCTTAATGAGCAGTTCTTC

D gene: TRBD2
clone size: many
J gene: TRBJ2-3
CDR3 length: 16
V gene: TRBV7-9
CDR3 protein: CASSLSGTSGRDTQYF
CDR3 DNA: TGTGCCAGCAGCTTATCCGGGACTAGCGGTAGAGATACGCAGTATTTT

D gene: -
clone size: few
J gene: TRBJ1-1
CDR3 length: 11
V gene: TRBV30
CDR3 protein: CACYKGRKPFF
CDR3 DNA: TGTGCCTGCTATAAGGGCAGGAAGCCTTTCTTT

D gene: -
clone size: many
J gene: TRBJ2-7
CDR3 length: 17
V gene: TRBV7-2
CDR3 protein: CASSLEAYGAQSYEQYF
CDR3 DNA: TGTGCCAGCAGCTTAGAGGCCTACGGAGCGCAATCCTACGAGCAGTACTTC

D gene: -
clone size: many
J gene: TRBJ2-7
CDR3 length: 12
V gene: TRBV12-3/TRBV12-4
CDR3 protein: CASSNTGTEQYF
CDR3 DNA: TGTGCCAGCAGCAATACAGGGACCGAGCAGTACTTC

D gene: -
clone size: few
J gene: TRBJ2-3
CDR3 length: 13
V gene: TRBV28
CDR3 protein: CASSARGADTQYF
CDR3 DNA: TGTGCCAGCAGTGCCAGGGGGGCAGATACGCAGTATTTT

D gene: -
clone size: -
J gene: TRBJ1-5
CDR3 length: 13
V gene: TRBV7-2
CDR3 protein: CASSLVGPQPQHF
CDR3 DNA: TGTGCCAGCAGCTTAGTGGGGCCCCAGCCCCAGCATTTT

D gene: -
clone size: few
J gene: TRBJ2-1
CDR3 length: 15
V gene: TRBV7-3
CDR3 protein: CASSLEGSQYNEQFF
CDR3 DNA: TGTGCCAGCAGCTTAGAGGGGAGCCAGTACAATGAGCAGTTCTTC

D gene: -
clone size: -
J gene: TRBJ2-2
CDR3 length: 12
V gene: TRBV29-1
CDR3 protein: CSVPLHTGELFF
CDR3 DNA: TGCAGCGTTCCACTACACACCGGGGAGCTGTTTTTT

D gene: -
clone size: many
J gene: TRBJ1-1
CDR3 length: 18
V gene: TRBV6-1
CDR3 protein: CASSEPVRVRFVKNEAFF
CDR3 DNA: TGTGCCAGCAGTGAACCTGTGAGGGTCCGGTTTGTTAAGAATGAAGCTTTCTTT

D gene: TRBD2
clone size: few
J gene: TRBJ2-1
CDR3 length: 18
V gene: TRBV4-3
CDR3 protein: CASSQDLRGLAPYNEQFF
CDR3 DNA: TGCGCCAGCAGCCAAGATTTGAGAGGACTAGCCCCCTACAATGAGCAGTTCTTC

D gene: -
clone size: few
J gene: TRBJ1-5
CDR3 length: 14
V gene: TRBV7-8
CDR3 protein: CASSLGEKAGPQHF
CDR3 DNA: TGTGCCAGCAGCTTAGGGGAGAAAGCGGGGCCCCAGCATTTT

D gene: -
clone size: few
J gene: TRBJ2-1
CDR3 length: 13
V gene: TRBV9
CDR3 protein: CASSAPPLSEQFF
CDR3 DNA: TGTGCCAGCAGTGCACCGCCCCTAAGTGAGCAGTTCTTC

D gene: -
clone size: -
J gene: TRBJ2-4
CDR3 length: 16
V gene: TRBV29-1
CDR3 protein: CSVEETAKIAKNIQYF
CDR3 DNA: TGCAGCGTTGAGGAGACAGCGAAAATAGCCAAAAACATTCAGTACTTC

D gene: TRBD2
clone size: -
J gene: TRBJ2-3
CDR3 length: 15
V gene: TRBV28
CDR3 protein: CATRLAGASTDTQYF
CDR3 DNA: TGTGCCACCAGGCTAGCGGGTGCTAGCACAGATACGCAGTATTTT

D gene: TRBD2
clone size: many
J gene: TRBJ2-1
CDR3 length: 14
V gene: TRBV7-2
CDR3 protein: CASSFTSGLNEQFF
CDR3 DNA: TGTGCCAGCAGCTTCACTAGCGGTCTAAATGAGCAGTTCTTC

D gene: -
clone size: many
J gene: TRBJ1-5
CDR3 length: 16
V gene: TRBV24-1
CDR3 protein: CATSDPQEGPYQPQHF
CDR3 DNA: TGTGCCACCAGTGATCCCCAGGAGGGGCCCTATCAGCCCCAGCATTTT

D gene: -
clone size: few
J gene: TRBJ2-4
CDR3 length: 15
V gene: TRBV7-2
CDR3 protein: CASSLDSRSKNIQYF
CDR3 DNA: TGTGCCAGCAGCTTAGATTCCCGGAGCAAAAACATTCAGTACTTC

D gene: TRBD1
clone size: many
J gene: TRBJ1-5
CDR3 length: 15
V gene: TRBV4-1
CDR3 protein: CASSRTGGSNQPQHF
CDR3 DNA: TGCGCCAGCAGCCGGACAGGGGGGAGCAATCAGCCCCAGCATTTT

D gene: -
clone size: many
J gene: TRBJ2-7
CDR3 length: 15
V gene: TRBV6-9
CDR3 protein: CASSYSKSETYEQYF
CDR3 DNA: TGTGCCAGCAGTTACTCGAAATCTGAGACCTACGAGCAGTACTTC

D gene: -
clone size: once
J gene: TRBJ2-3
CDR3 length: 13
V gene: TRBV18
CDR3 protein: CASSPWTKDTQYF
CDR3 DNA: TGTGCCAGCTCACCTTGGACTAAAGATACGCAGTATTTT

D gene: -
clone size: few
J gene: TRBJ1-5
CDR3 length: 16
V gene: TRBV28
CDR3 protein: CASSLITGWGNQPQHF
CDR3 DNA: TGTGCCAGCAGTTTAATTACGGGGTGGGGCAATCAGCCCCAGCATTTT

D gene: TRBD2
clone size: -
J gene: TRBJ2-1
CDR3 length: 13
V gene: TRBV12-3/TRBV12-4
CDR3 protein: CASSLREWNEQFF
CDR3 DNA: TGTGCCAGCAGTTTGCGGGAGTGGAATGAGCAGTTCTTC

D gene: -
clone size: few
J gene: TRBJ2-7
CDR3 length: 15
V gene: TRBV29-1
CDR3 protein: CSVGVPQGLIYEQYF
CDR3 DNA: TGCAGCGTTGGGGTCCCTCAGGGGCTAATCTACGAGCAGTACTTC

D gene: -
clone size: many
J gene: TRBJ1-1
CDR3 length: 18
V gene: TRBV28
CDR3 protein: CASSFSGPLGDMNTEAFF
CDR3 DNA: TGTGCCAGCAGTTTTTCGGGACCTCTAGGCGATATGAACACTGAAGCTTTCTTT

D gene: TRBD2
clone size: -
J gene: TRBJ2-3
CDR3 length: 17
V gene: TRBV7-9
CDR3 protein: CASTLRFGTSGSTNSYF
CDR3 DNA: TGTGCCAGCACCCTTAGATTTGGGACTAGCGGGAGTACCAATTCGTATTTT

D gene: TRBD1
clone size: -
J gene: TRBJ1-6
CDR3 length: 15
V gene: TRBV6-4
CDR3 protein: CASSEGTGGNSPLHF
CDR3 DNA: TGTGCCAGCAGTGAAGGGACAGGGGGTAATTCACCCCTCCACTTT

D gene: TRBD2
clone size: -
J gene: TRBJ2-5
CDR3 length: 15
V gene: TRBV18
CDR3 protein: CASSPRREVQETQYF
CDR3 DNA: TGTGCCAGCTCACCCCGGCGGGAGGTCCAAGAGACCCAGTACTTC

D gene: -
clone size: -
J gene: TRBJ1-5
CDR3 length: 15
V gene: TRBV30
CDR3 protein: CAWSVFGQGNQPQHF
CDR3 DNA: TGTGCCTGGAGTGTATTCGGGCAGGGGAATCAGCCCCAGCATTTT

D gene: -
clone size: few
J gene: TRBJ2-2
CDR3 length: 13
V gene: TRBV29-1
CDR3 protein: CSVGPASTGELFF
CDR3 DNA: TGCAGCGTTGGCCCCGCTAGTACCGGGGAGCTGTTTTTT

D gene: -
clone size: many
J gene: TRBJ2-7
CDR3 length: 13
V gene: TRBV12-3/TRBV12-4
CDR3 protein: CASSFTESYEQYF
CDR3 DNA: TGTGCCAGCAGTTTTACGGAAAGCTACGAGCAGTACTTC

D gene: -
clone size: many
J gene: TRBJ2-7
CDR3 length: 14
V gene: TRBV15
CDR3 protein: CATSYGDAAYEQYF
CDR3 DNA: TGTGCCACCAGCTATGGGGACGCGGCCTACGAGCAGTACTTC

D gene: -
clone size: many
J gene: TRBJ1-1
CDR3 length: 13
V gene: TRBV28
CDR3 protein: CASLGREDTEAFF
CDR3 DNA: TGTGCCAGCCTTGGCAGGGAGGACACTGAAGCTTTCTTT

D gene: -
clone size: many
J gene: TRBJ2-2
CDR3 length: 14
V gene: TRBV7-8
CDR3 protein: CASSLEPLSGELFF
CDR3 DNA: TGTGCCAGCAGCTTAGAACCTCTCAGTGGGGAGCTGTTTTTT